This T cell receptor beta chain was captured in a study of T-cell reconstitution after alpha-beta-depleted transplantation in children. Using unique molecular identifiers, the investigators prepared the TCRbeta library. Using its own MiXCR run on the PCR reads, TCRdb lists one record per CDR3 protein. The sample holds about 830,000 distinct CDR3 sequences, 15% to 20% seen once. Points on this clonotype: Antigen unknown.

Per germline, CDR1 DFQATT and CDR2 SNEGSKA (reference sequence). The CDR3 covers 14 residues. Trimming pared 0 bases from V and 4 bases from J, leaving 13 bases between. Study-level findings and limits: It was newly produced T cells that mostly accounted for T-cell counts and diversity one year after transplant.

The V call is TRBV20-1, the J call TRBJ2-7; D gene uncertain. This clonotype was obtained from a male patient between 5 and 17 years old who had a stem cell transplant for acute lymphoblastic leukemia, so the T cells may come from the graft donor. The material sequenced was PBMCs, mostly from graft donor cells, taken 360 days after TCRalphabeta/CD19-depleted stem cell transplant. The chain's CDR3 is CSARDLRPRYEQYF. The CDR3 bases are TGCAGTGCTAGAGATCTCAGGCCTCGATACGAGCAGTACTTC.